The present TCR beta chain was sequenced within a study of T cell responses to AZD1222 COVID-19 vaccine. Across the study: Researchers grouped second doses given at about 4 or about 12 weeks into one pool.

The CDR3 has 15 amino acids. V lost 4 bases and J lost 5, with 18 bases in between. Germline V gene data show CDR1 as SGHRS and CDR2 as YFSETQ. General study points: Two doses of AZD1222 preceded a rise in Spike-specific TCR breadth and depth. Seropositivity was recorded at baseline in only 6 or 7 AZD1222 recipients. White British people made up most donors, females outnumbered males, and clonal diversity was possibly underestimated.

Data came from immunoSEQ multiplex PCR; TCRdb stores just in-frame clones and leaves some out. The table shows around 150,000 clones, with roughly 89% occurring only once. With respect to this clone: What it binds is unknown.

The chain employs TRBV5-1 and TRBJ2-5, with a weak D call TRBD2 (5 bases). This TCR was recovered from an adult in good health. This specimen was peripheral blood, taken on day 0 of AZD1222 vaccination. CDR3 in DNA: TGCGCCAGCAGCCGAGACTCAACCCCGGGGGAGACCCAGTACTTC. It encodes CASSRDSTPGETQYF.